This entry lists 22 T cell receptor beta chains sequenced from one sample in a study of blood T cell repertoires in COVID-19. Some clones are missing from TCRdb's copy, which holds only in-frame ones; the method was immunoSEQ multiplex PCR. The sample consists of fewer than 300,000 clones, around 89% of them appearing once. Sequencing used peripheral blood. These TCRs come from a woman in her 50s with COVID-19, enrolled during active disease.

V usage is TRBV6-5 and J usage is TRBJ2-2, with 9 bases fitting TRBD2. Germline-derived CDR1 and CDR2 are MNHEY and SVGAGI. CDR3 length: 14 residues. The V segment lost 8 bases and the J segment 4 bases; nucleotides outside the gene matches: 5. The CDR3 sequence is CASSLTSGTGELFF. CDR3 DNA: TGTGCCAGCTCCCTGACTAGCGGCACCGGGGAGCTGTTTTTT.

The V gene is TRBV2, the J gene TRBJ1-1; D not resolved. Trimming shortened V by 10 bases and J by 1 base, and 7 bases separated the two germline ends. This CDR3 is 11 amino acids long. Germline CDR1 and CDR2: SNHLY and FYNNEI. The CDR3 sequence: CATQKNTEAFF. For the CDR3, the DNA is TGTGCCACCCAAAAGAACACTGAAGCTTTCTTT.

There are a few counts of this clone. The V gene is TRBV5-1, the J gene TRBJ2-5; 7 positions match TRBD2. With 4 bases clipped from V and 7 bases from J, the junction kept 10 bases outside the gene matches. The CDR3 has 14 amino acids. The germline gives CDR1 SGHRS, CDR2 YFSETQ. CDR3 loop: CASSPTAGTVTQYF. The CDR3 nucleotides are TGCGCCAGCAGCCCCACAGCGGGAACGGTGACCCAGTACTTC.

This clone was found once. The chain combines TRBV6-5 with TRBJ1-2; maybe TRBD1 (6 bases). V shed 6 bases and J shed 4 bases, with 18 bases lying between them. Germline V CDR1 and CDR2: MNHEY, SVGAGI. The CDR3 length is 15 residues. CDR3 sequence (DNA): TGTGCCAGCAGCCCATCGGACAGCCACCTCTATGGCTACACCTTC. It translates to CASSPSDSHLYGYTF.

V usage is TRBV14 and J usage is TRBJ1-6; 9 bases align to TRBD1. The CDR3 length is 15 residues. The V gene end was trimmed by 4 bases and the J gene end by 10 bases; junction bases not matched to a gene: 8. Germline-derived CDR1 and CDR2 are SGHDN and FVKESK. The CDR3 region has the DNA TGTGCCAGCAGCCGACCGGGACAGGGTTTGTCACCCCTCCACTTT. Amino acid sequence: CASSRPGQGLSPLHF.

The chain joins TRBV7-9 to TRBJ1-3; the D gene is possibly TRBD1 (6 bases). Trimming shortened V by 1 base and J by 0 bases, and 7 bases separated the two germline ends. The CDR3 loop spans 15 amino acids. Germline-derived CDR1 and CDR2 are SEHNR and FQNEAQ (reference sequence). The CDR3 region has the DNA TGTGCCAGCAGCTTAGTAGGGGGCTCTGGAAACACCATATATTTT. Encoded protein: CASSLVGGSGNTIYF.

The chain recombines TRBV5-1 with TRBJ2-7; 9 bases align to TRBD2. Germline V CDR1 and CDR2: SGHRS, YFSETQ. This CDR3 contains 18 residues. The trim removed 4 bases at V and 5 bases at J, leaving 19 bases unmatched. DNA for the CDR3: TGCGCCAGCAGCGGCCTTTTAGCGGGGGCTAGCCCGGACGACGAGCAGTACTTC. Translating it yields CASSGLLAGASPDDEQYF.

The chain is built from TRBV6-5 and TRBJ2-1; 8 bases fit TRBD1. The CDR3 is made up of 15 amino acids. J lost 0 bases, V lost 6 bases, and 4 bases had no gene match. Germline V gene lookup returns CDR1 MNHEY and CDR2 SVGAGI. Here the CDR3 reads CASSRDRSSYNEQFF. CDR3 coding DNA: TGTGCCAGCAGCCGGGACAGGAGCTCCTACAATGAGCAGTTCTTC.

The chain joins TRBV5-5 to TRBJ2-5; D is possibly TRBD2 (6 bases). The CDR3 has 15 amino acids. V lost 4 bases, J lost 5 bases, and 18 bases lay in between. Germline V gene lookup returns CDR1 SGHKS and CDR2 YYEKEE (reference sequence). CDR3 nucleotides: TGTGCCAGCAGCGTCCTCACGGGGGTGGAGGAGACCCAGTACTTC. It yields the protein CASSVLTGVEETQYF.

DNA of the CDR3: TGCAGTGCTAGTGGGCCGGCGGGGGGCGCATATGGCTACACCTTC. This gives the protein CSASGPAGGAYGYTF. V usage is TRBV20-1 and J usage is TRBJ1-2; tentative D call: TRBD1 (6 bases). Trimming left V 3 bases short and J 5 bases short, with 19 bases between. Germline V lookup: CDR1 DFQATT, CDR2 SNEGSKA (reference sequence). The CDR3 has 15 amino acids.

The chain recombines TRBV29-1 with TRBJ2-5, with D perhaps matching TRBD2 (6 bases). The germline V and J ends were trimmed by 1 base and 5 bases, with 17 bases remaining between them. Germline V CDR1 and CDR2: SQVTM, ANQGSEA. The CDR3 sequence is 15 residues long. The CDR3 DNA reads as TGCAGCGTTGAAGGCATGTGGGGGGTACGGGAGACCCAGTACTTC. Encoded protein: CSVEGMWGVRETQYF.

The rearrangement joins TRBV5-4 to TRBJ2-1; D gene uncertain. Germline CDR1 and CDR2: SGHNT and YYREEE (reference sequence). The ends were cut back, 0 bases at V and 6 bases at J, with 7 bases in the middle. CDR3 size: 13 residues. The CDR3 here is CASSLGELNEQFF. The DNA of the CDR3 is TGTGCCAGCAGCTTGGGAGAGCTCAATGAGCAGTTCTTC.

V usage is TRBV3-1 (or the pseudogene TRBV3-2) and J usage is TRBJ1-3; D is unclear. Trimming stripped 2 bases from V and 3 bases from J, with 8 bases between. The CDR3 totals 14 residues. CDR1 and CDR2 from the germline V gene are LGHDT and YNNKEL (reference sequence). CDR3 residues: CASSQPGYGNTIYF. CDR3 DNA: TGTGCCAGCAGCCAACCCGGGTATGGAAACACCATATATTTT.

The V gene is TRBV5-6, the J gene TRBJ2-4; TRBD1 matches at 11 bases. The CDR3 spans 14 residues. The germline V gene has CDR1 SGHDT and CDR2 YYEEEE. The J segment lost 7 bases and the V segment lost 4 bases, leaving 4 bases of the junction unmatched. The CDR3 reads CASSRGQGGNIQYF. The CDR3 DNA reads TGTGCCAGCAGCAGGGGACAGGGGGGGAACATTCAGTACTTC.

The chain uses TRBV28 and TRBJ1-2; D might be TRBD1 (5 bases). Germline V lookup: CDR1 MDHEN, CDR2 SYDVKM. V was clipped by 7 bases and J by 7 bases, with 19 bases between them. The CDR3 has 14 residues. The CDR3 here is CASTYGGGFFGYTF. The CDR3 region has the DNA TGTGCCAGCACTTACGGTGGGGGGTTCTTTGGCTACACCTTC.

This chain uses TRBV9 with TRBJ1-2; D not certain. The germline V gene has CDR1 SGDLS and CDR2 YYNGEE. The V gene lost 0 bases and the J gene lost 4 bases, with 10 bases spanning the gap. CDR3 length: 14 amino acids. This chain's CDR3 is CASSVAGEPYGYTF. The CDR3, as DNA: TGTGCCAGCAGCGTAGCTGGGGAGCCCTATGGCTACACCTTC.

This rearrangement joins TRBV5-5 to TRBJ1-4, with D tentatively TRBD1 (6 bases). CDR1 and CDR2 (germline): SGHKS, YYEKEE (reference sequence). The CDR3 spans 16 residues. Trimming removed 0 bases at V and 0 bases at J, with 9 bases between. DNA of the CDR3: TGTGCCAGCAGCTTGGGGACAGCTTCAACTAATGAAAAACTGTTTTTT. Residues: CASSLGTASTNEKLFF. Supplemented by reference TRBV5-5 and TRBJ1-4, the full variable domain reads DAGVTQSPTHLIKTRGQQVTLRCSPISGHKSVSWYQQVLGQGPQFIFQYYEKEERGRGNFPDRFSARQFPNYSSELNVNALLLGDSALYLCASSLGTASTNEKLFFGSGTQLSVL.

The rearrangement uses TRBV19 and TRBJ2-5; TRBD1 aligns across 7 bases. The CDR3 is made up of 15 amino acids. From germline, CDR1 is LNHDA and CDR2 SQIVND (reference sequence). V lost 3 bases to trimming and J lost 3 bases; unmatched junction nucleotides: 7. CDR3 DNA sequence: TGTGCCAGTAGTATTTTAGGGCAGGGGGAAGAGACCCAGTACTTC. Protein sequence: CASSILGQGEETQYF.

The V call is TRBV3-1 (or the pseudogene TRBV3-2), the J call TRBJ1-4; weak D call: TRBD1 (6 bases). The CDR3 is made up of 15 amino acids. Germline V gene sequence: CDR1 LGHDT, CDR2 YNNKEL (reference sequence). V was shortened by 0 bases and J by 13 bases, with 18 bases between the two germline ends. The CDR3, as DNA: TGTGCCAGCAGCCAAGAAGTAGGGTATAGGGGGAGACTGTTTTTT. It codes for CASSQEVGYRGRLFF.

The chain is built from TRBV30 and TRBJ1-2, with 12 bases identical to TRBD1. This CDR3 comprises 15 residues. Germline V gene sequence: CDR1 GTSNPN, CDR2 SVGIG (reference sequence). V dropped 5 bases and J dropped 8; count of bases not matched to a gene: 12. The CDR3 DNA is TGTGCCTGGGGTGGGACAGGGGGCGCGAGGTTCGGCTACACCTTC. This codes for CAWGGTGGARFGYTF.

The J gene is TRBJ2-1, the V gene TRBV6-4; 7 nucleotides line up with TRBD2. J lost 7 bases, V lost 3 bases, and 12 bases had no gene match. CDR3 size: 16 residues. CDR1 is MRHNA and CDR2 is SNTAGT in the germline V gene. The CDR3 sequence is CASSEGAGVPPNEQFF. The CDR3 DNA reads as TGTGCCAGCAGTGAGGGTGCGGGAGTCCCGCCGAATGAGCAGTTCTTC.

The chain couples TRBV5-1 to TRBJ2-5, with 12 bases that match TRBD1. CDR3 length: 15 residues. In germline, CDR1 is SGHRS, CDR2 YFSETQ. After removal of 0 bases from V and 6 bases from J, the junction contained 3 bases not matched to a gene. The CDR3 spells CASSLEGQGAKTQYF. In DNA, the CDR3 is TGCGCCAGCAGCTTGGAGGGACAGGGGGCGAAGACCCAGTACTTC.